Following are 30 T cell receptor beta chains from one sample sequenced in a study of low-dose radiotherapy and immunotherapy resistance in tumors. For amplifying TCRs, the PCR ran for approximately 18 cycles with Phusion, which was used together with a constant-region primer and the adapter on the V primers. Each CDR3 protein gets one entry after TCRdb re-called the reads with MiXCR. Of some 53,000 distinct CDR3 sequences in the sample, around 34% were seen once. Time point given: after trial treatment. Treatment specified: LDRT plus nivolumab, ipilimumab, low-dose cyclophosphamide and aspirin (RACIN trial). The starting material was PBMCs, obtained after low-dose radiotherapy plus immunotherapy. The receptors were sampled from a male donor with rectosigmoid adenocarcinoma.

This clonotype is deemed medium-sized. The chain uses TRBV25-1 and TRBJ1-5; D is undetermined. V was shortened by 2 bases and J by 5 bases, with 13 bases between the two germline ends. The CDR3 extends over 15 amino acids. Germline V CDR1 and CDR2: MGHDK, SYGVNS. CDR3 sequence reads: CASSESNGPHQPQHF. The CDR3, as DNA: TGTGCCAGCAGTGAAAGTAACGGTCCGCATCAGCCCCAGCATTTT.

This clonotype was seen repeatedly, ten times or more. The chain recombines TRBV21-1 with TRBJ1-6; the D call of TRBD1 is as the table states it, not checked on the DNA. TRBV21-1 is a recognized pseudogene. This CDR3 is 15 amino acids long. The CDR3 reads CASSKGGPYNSPLHF. CDR3 in DNA: TGTGCCAGCAGCAAGGGGGGCCCCTATAATTCACCCCTCCACTTT.

This clonotype was detected many times. The chain combines TRBV28 with TRBJ2-2; a weak D match, TRBD2 (6 bases). Germline V CDR1 and CDR2: MDHEN, SYDVKM. This CDR3 comprises 13 residues. V gave up 1 base and J gave up 10 bases, with 10 bases separating them. The CDR3 protein is CASSLFAGKELFF. DNA for the CDR3: TGTGCCAGCAGTTTATTCGCGGGAAAGGAGCTGTTTTTT.

The sample holds one count of this clonotype. One base separates it from a far larger clone, so it is likely a read error. This rearrangement joins TRBV5-3 to TRBJ2-7; 7 nucleotides line up with TRBD2. TRBV5-3 falls under the ORF class, with uncertain function. The CDR3 has 15 residues. The CDR3 loop reads CASSGTLEITYEKYF. The DNA for the CDR3 is TGTGCCAGCAGCGGGACGCTGGAGATCACCTACGAGAAGTACTTC.

Remarks on this clonotype: A far larger clone is off by one base, so a read error is likely. V and J are TRBV5-3 and TRBJ1-3; possible D gene TRBD1, 5 bases. TRBV5-3 is reported as an ORF; its role is uncertain. The CDR3 runs 14 residues. This CDR3 reads CASGDGDSGTTIYF. The CDR3 nucleotides read TGCGCCAGCGGGGACGGTGACTCTGGAACCACCATATATTTT.

This clonotype has at least ten counts. This chain uses TRBV5-1 with TRBJ2-3; tentatively, D is TRBD2 (5 bases). Trimming left V 4 bases short and J 1 base short, with 7 bases between. Germline CDR1 reads SGHRS; CDR2 reads YFSETQ. The CDR3 totals 13 residues. This CDR3 reads CASSVGGTDTQYF. The CDR3 DNA follows: TGCGCCAGCAGCGTCGGGGGCACAGATACGCAGTATTTT.

As concerns this clonotype: Likely a read error: the CDR3 ends without its conserved phenylalanine or tryptophan. This chain links TRBV29-1 with TRBJ2-5; TRBD1 agrees at 9 bases. The length of the CDR3 is 12 residues. J lost 5 bases, V lost 7 bases, and 5 bases had no gene match. Germline V CDR1 and CDR2: SQVTM, ANQGSEA. The chain's CDR3 is CSEQGAGETQYS. CDR3 coding DNA: TGCAGCGAACAGGGGGCTGGGGAGACCCAGTACTCC.

This clonotype was observed a handful of times. V is TRBV5-1 and J is TRBJ2-5, with D maybe TRBD1 (5 bases). The CDR3 spans 14 residues. Deletions cut 0 bases from V and 5 bases from J, with 11 bases between. Germline V gene data show CDR1 as SGHRS and CDR2 as YFSETQ. This CDR3 is CASSLASGLETQYF. For the CDR3, the DNA is TGCGCCAGCAGCTTGGCTTCAGGGCTGGAGACCCAGTACTTC.

Many counts were recorded for this clonotype. V gene TRBV5-1 combines with J gene TRBJ1-5; D ambiguous. Trimming left V 0 bases short and J 8 bases short, with 9 bases between. CDR3 size: 13 residues. Germline V gene lookup returns CDR1 SGHRS and CDR2 YFSETQ. CDR3 region: CASSLGSREPQHF. In nucleotides, the CDR3 is TGCGCCAGCAGCTTGGGGTCGCGCGAGCCCCAGCATTTT. Drawing the rest from reference TRBV5-1 and TRBJ1-5, the complete variable domain is KAGVTQTPRYLIKTRGQQVTLSCSPISGHRSVSWYQQTPGQGLQFLFEYFSETQRNKGNFPGRFSGRQFSNSRSEMNVSTLELGDSALYLCASSLGSREPQHFGDGTRLSIL.

Many counts were recorded for this clonotype. The chain recombines TRBV20-1 with TRBJ2-2, with TRBD1 identical over 7 bases. This CDR3 comprises 19 residues. The junction had 15 bases not matched to a gene; V was cut back by 2 bases and J by 0 bases. Germline CDR1 reads DFQATT; CDR2 reads SNEGSKA (reference sequence). The CDR3 coding sequence is TGCAGTGCTAGACTCCGGGACAGCAGGACTTTTTCGAACACCGGGGAGCTGTTTTTT. It encodes CSARLRDSRTFSNTGELFF.

Note on this clonotype: It may be a read error: a sequence one base away is much more abundant. The chain has TRBV7-9 and TRBJ2-1, with TRBD2 matching 8 bases. The CDR3 consists of 15 residues. Germline V gene data show CDR1 as SEHNR and CDR2 as FQNEAQ (reference sequence). With V trimmed by 1 base and J by 10 bases, 9 bases remained unmatched. The CDR3 bases are TGTGCCAGCAGCTTAGACGGGGGGGTGGTCCGAGAGCAGTTCTTC. This codes for CASSLDGGVVREQFF.

This clonotype was seen at least ten times. The CDR3 nucleotides read TGCAGTGCTAGAGTGGAGGTAAAGAACACTGAAGCTTTCTTT. Amino acid sequence: CSARVEVKNTEAFF. V usage is TRBV20-1 and J usage is TRBJ1-1, with D hard to call. Trimming took off 1 base at V and 1 base at J, with 10 bases between the two ends. The germline CDR1 and CDR2 sequences are DFQATT and SNEGSKA (reference sequence). This CDR3 contains 14 residues.

In the case of this clonotype: Since a far larger clone is one base different, this is likely a read error. The chain is built from TRBV6-2 or TRBV6-3 and TRBJ2-1, with TRBD2 as a possible D gene (5 bases). Looked up from germline, CDR1 is MNHEY and CDR2 is SVGEGT. The CDR3 has 11 residues. CDR3: CARRTEGEQFF. In nucleotides, the CDR3 is TGTGCCCGCAGGACCGAGGGTGAGCAGTTCTTC.

The rearrangement links TRBV2 to TRBJ1-6; 7 bases fit TRBD1. The CDR3 is 15 amino acids. Germline CDR1 reads SNHLY; CDR2 reads FYNNEI. V trimming: 2 bases; J trimming: 9 bases; junction bases outside the gene matches: 7. CDR3 in DNA: TGTGCCAGCAGTGAAAGCCGGGACAGCAGTTCACCCCTCCACTTT. It is translated as CASSESRDSSSPLHF.

The gene calls are TRBV5-4 and TRBJ2-7, with TRBD1 matching over 9 bases. The CDR3 length is 15 residues. The V gene end was trimmed by 7 bases and the J gene end by 1 base; junction bases not matched to a gene: 9. Per germline, CDR1 SGHNT and CDR2 YYREEE (reference sequence). Here the CDR3 reads CASSGGQGQSYEQYF. The CDR3 coding sequence is TGTGCCAGCTCCGGGGGACAGGGACAATCCTACGAGCAGTACTTC.

A note on this clonotype: This sequence is one base from a far larger clone and is likely a read error. The CDR3 region is CASSLSYTGELFF. CDR3 coding DNA: TGTGCCAGCAGCTTATCCTACACCGGGGAGCTGTTTTTT. The gene calls are TRBV11-2 and TRBJ2-2; D ambiguous. The CDR3 loop spans 13 amino acids. In germline, CDR1 is SGHAT, CDR2 FQNNGV. Trimming removed 2 bases at V and 3 bases at J, with 4 bases between.

This clonotype was counted many times. The chain couples TRBV9 to TRBJ2-5; 14 bases are shared with TRBD2. V dropped 2 bases and J dropped 3; count of bases not matched to a gene: 3. The CDR3 has 16 residues. From germline, CDR1 is SGDLS and CDR2 YYNGEE. The CDR3 spells CASSVGTSGSKETQYF. The CDR3 nucleotides are TGTGCCAGCAGCGTGGGGACTAGCGGGAGTAAAGAGACCCAGTACTTC.

The rearrangement uses TRBV4-1 and TRBJ2-2, with D perhaps TRBD1 (6 bases). V lost 1 base and J 1 base, leaving 16 bases between the germline ends. The CDR3 loop spans 18 amino acids. Germline V gene sequence: CDR1 MGHRA, CDR2 YSYEKL. This CDR3 reads CASSQANRVDRNTGELFF. CDR3 DNA: TGCGCCAGCAGCCAAGCAAACAGGGTCGATAGGAACACCGGGGAGCTGTTTTTT.

There are a few counts of this clonotype. V usage is TRBV6-4 and J usage is TRBJ2-3; TRBD2 might be the D (6 bases). The CDR3 spans 16 residues. CDR1 and CDR2 (germline): MRHNA, SNTAGT. V dropped 0 bases and J dropped 2 bases, with 12 bases sitting between them. The CDR3 here is CASSDSGDLYTDTQYF. The CDR3 nucleotides are TGTGCCAGCAGTGACTCTGGGGACTTATACACAGATACGCAGTATTTT.

This clonotype was found many times. This sequence joins TRBV30 and TRBJ1-1, with D perhaps TRBD1 (6 bases). Trimming removed 4 bases at V and 6 bases at J, with 12 bases between. This CDR3 is built from 12 residues. The V gene's germline CDR1 is GTSNPN and CDR2 SVGIG (reference sequence). CDR3 in DNA: TGTGCCTGGACCCTGGGGGGGCCTGAAGCTTTCTTT. Translating gives CAWTLGGPEAFF. The full variable domain, in which reference TRBV30 and TRBJ1-1 provide the parts outside the CDR3, is SQTIHQWPATLVQPVGSPLSLECTVEGTSNPNLYWYRQAAGRGLQLLFYSVGIGQISSEVPQNLSASRPQDRQFILSSKKLLLSDSGFYLCAWTLGGPEAFFGQGTRLTVV.

This clonotype was seen repeatedly, ten times or more. J is TRBJ2-7 and V is TRBV10-1; 11 positions agree with TRBD1. CDR1 WNHNN and CDR2 SYGVQD come from the germline V gene (reference sequence). V lost 4 bases and J lost 4; bases outside the gene matches: 3. The CDR3 sequence is 14 residues long. The chain's CDR3 is CASSAGQGAYEQYF. The CDR3 bases are TGCGCCAGCAGTGCCGGACAGGGGGCGTACGAGCAGTACTTC.

This clonotype was counted ten times or more. This sequence joins TRBV28 and TRBJ2-6; D is unresolved. The CDR3 runs to 12 residues. Trimming took off 7 bases at V and 0 bases at J, with 1 base between the two ends. CDR1 MDHEN and CDR2 SYDVKM come from the germline V gene. For the CDR3, the DNA is TGTGCCAGCAACTCTGGGGCCAACGTCCTGACTTTC. Translated: CASNSGANVLTF. Filled out from reference TRBV28 and TRBJ2-6, the complete variable domain reads DVKVTQSSRYLVKRTGEKVFLECVQDMDHENMFWYRQDPGLGLRLIYFSYDVKMKEKGDIPEGYSVSREKKERFSLILESASTNQTSMYLCASNSGANVLTFGAGSRLTVL.

This clonotype was seen repeatedly, ten times or more. The chain is built from TRBV7-9 and TRBJ2-5; 11 positions agree with TRBD1. The CDR3 loop spans 16 amino acids. The germline V gene encodes CDR1 SEHNR and CDR2 FQNEAQ (reference sequence). Trimming removed 1 base from V and 2 bases from J; junction bases left unmatched: 3. Here the CDR3 reads CASSLVDRGLQETQYF. CDR3 in DNA: TGTGCCAGCAGCTTAGTGGACAGGGGGCTTCAAGAGACCCAGTACTTC.

The gene calls are TRBV30 and TRBJ2-7, with D possibly being TRBD1 or TRBD2 (5 bases each). The CDR3 consists of 14 residues. Germline V lookup: CDR1 GTSNPN, CDR2 SVGIG (reference sequence). The V and J ends lost 5 bases and 4 bases respectively, with 18 bases between them. For the CDR3, the DNA is TGTGCCTGGTCCGGACCGCCGAGGGGTTACGAGCAGTACTTC. It specifies CAWSGPPRGYEQYF.

This clonotype occurred many times. The rearrangement links TRBV6-2 or TRBV6-3 to TRBJ2-2; D gene uncertain. The V end was cut by 4 bases, the J end by 3 bases, with 9 bases between. Germline V gives CDR1 MNHEY, CDR2 SVGEGT. CDR3 length: 14 amino acids. In nucleotides, the CDR3 is TGTGCCAGCAGTTTTAACCAGGACACCGGGGAGCTGTTTTTT. Residues: CASSFNQDTGELFF.

J is TRBJ2-7 and V is TRBV5-4, with 9 nucleotides matching TRBD2. Germline V gene lookup returns CDR1 SGHNT and CDR2 YYREEE (reference sequence). After removal of 6 bases from V and 2 bases from J, the junction contained 9 bases not matched to a gene. This CDR3 region has 15 residues. This CDR3 is CASTSRLADTYEQYF. The CDR3, as DNA: TGTGCCAGCACCTCAAGACTAGCGGACACCTACGAGCAGTACTTC.

To note about this clonotype: The CDR3 does not close with the conserved phenylalanine or tryptophan, likely indicating a read error. V usage is TRBV6-2 or TRBV6-3 and J usage is TRBJ2-2, with a possible D match to TRBD1 (6 bases). Germline V gene lookup returns CDR1 MNHEY and CDR2 SVGEGT. This CDR3 is built from 15 residues. V shed 6 bases and J shed 8 bases, with 19 bases lying between them. The CDR3: CASSLWTATGGELFC. The CDR3 DNA reads TGTGCCAGCAGCCTTTGGACAGCTACGGGGGGGGAGCTGTTTTGT.

This clonotype has at least ten counts. This chain connects TRBV28 to TRBJ1-5; 7 bases fit TRBD1. J lost 9 bases, V lost 5 bases, and 10 bases had no gene match. From germline, CDR1 is MDHEN and CDR2 SYDVKM. The CDR3 is 14 residues long. CDR3 nucleotide sequence: TGTGCCAGCAGTCTAAAGGGGGCCGACCGGCCCCAGCATTTT. It codes for CASSLKGADRPQHF.

This clonotype has a count of ten or more. V gene TRBV7-2 combines with J gene TRBJ2-6; D is ambiguous. V was clipped by 5 bases and J by 0 bases, with 5 bases between them. Germline CDR1 SGHTA, CDR2 FQGNSA. The CDR3 is 14 residues long. Written as DNA, the CDR3 is TGTGCCAGCAGCAAAAACTCTGGGGCCAACGTCCTGACTTTC. Translation gives CASSKNSGANVLTF.

There are many counts of this clonotype. The chain has TRBV12-3 or TRBV12-4 and TRBJ2-5; D remains ambiguous. The CDR3 loop spans 13 amino acids. Between the trimmed V and J ends, which lost 6 bases and 2 bases, there was a span of 10 bases. The CDR3 protein is CASSLELQETQYF. In nucleotides, the CDR3 is TGTGCCAGCAGCCTAGAACTACAAGAGACCCAGTACTTC.